A selection of T cell receptor beta chains follows, all from one sample in a study of T cells after yellow fever vaccination. Each CDR3 protein gets one entry after TCRdb re-called the 5' RACE reads with MiXCR. The sample consists of some 160,000 distinct CDR3 sequences, about a tenth of them appearing once. Specimen: CD8+ T cells sorted from PBMCs, collected 45 days after the yellow fever booster vaccination. These receptors all stem from a man younger than 35 who received the YFV17D yellow fever vaccine. CDR3s include the opening cysteine and the closing phenylalanine or tryptophan.

v_gene	j_gene	CDR3aa
TRBV4-1	TRBJ2-1	CASSPRFVPGQVEQFF
TRBV29-1	TRBJ1-2	CSVGHYGYTF
TRBV11-3	TRBJ2-1	CASSSRDKNDNEQFF
TRBV25-1	TRBJ1-1	CASSEPGAWGDTEAFF
TRBV4-3	TRBJ2-7	CASSQEGQGGSYEQYF
TRBV4-1	TRBJ1-3	CASSLGPGPGNTIYF
TRBV6-1	TRBJ1-1	CASSVDRSNTEAFF
TRBV28	TRBJ1-6	CASNLGDFYSPLHF
TRBV7-8	TRBJ2-2	CASSGLAGDSGELFF
TRBV6-2/TRBV6-3	TRBJ2-3	CASSYLVTSVADTQYF
TRBV27	TRBJ2-7	CASSLFPAGGVYEQYF
TRBV7-9	TRBJ1-2	CASSLTNYPSNYGYTF